This TCR beta chain appears in the sequencing data of a study of T cell changes during pregnancy in multiple sclerosis. TCRdb's table, derived via immunoSEQ multiplex PCR, lists solely in-frame clones and lacks some. The sample shows 70,000 to 100,000 clones, 92% of them seen only once. Sequencing was performed on peripheral blood, taken in the first trimester of pregnancy. The receptor comes from a female donor with multiple sclerosis, enrolled in a pregnancy study.

The CDR3, as DNA: TGTGCCAGCAGCGACAGGCTTATCTCCTACGAGCAGTACTTC. Translated: CASSDRLISYEQYF. The V call is TRBV13, the J call TRBJ2-7; a possible D gene is TRBD1 (6 bases). Germline values: CDR1 PRHDT, CDR2 FYEKMQ (reference sequence). CDR3 length: 14 amino acids. Trimming cost V 5 bases and J 0 bases, with 11 bases left between them.